The 8 T cell receptor beta chains given below trace back to one sample, sequenced in a study of blood T cell repertoires in COVID-19 (dated by TCRdb to the early 2020s). Library prep was done by the immunoSEQ multiplex PCR assay. What TCRdb holds here is the immuneACCESS table cut down to in-frame rearrangements. Part of the clones is not present; checked against another copy, under half of the missing clones reflect an unresolved V gene, and the others are unexplained. Recorded for this sample are 150,000 or so clones; less than 90% of them occurred a single time. The ten largest clones represent 5.5% to 7.5% of the sample. Material: PBMCs or T cells enriched from blood (not recorded which). These receptors were taken from a woman aged 50 to 65 who had been exposed to COVID-19.

The chain joins TRBV4-3 to TRBJ1-1, with D possibly matching TRBD1 (5 bases). The CDR3 extends over 14 amino acids. Germline CDR1 is LGHNA and CDR2 is YSLEER. V gave up 1 base and J gave up 5 bases, with 11 bases separating them. CDR3 amino acids: CASSQVGGYTEAFF. In nucleotides, the CDR3 is TGCGCCAGCAGCCAAGTGGGGGGGTATACTGAAGCTTTCTTT.

CDR3 coding DNA: TGTGCCAGCAGTTCCCTCCGCGGGGATGAAAACTACGAGCAGTACTTC. It specifies CASSSLRGDENYEQYF. The rearrangement joins TRBV28 to TRBJ2-7, with TRBD2 as a possible D gene (6 bases). This CDR3 has 16 amino acids. V was shortened by 4 bases and J by 3 bases, with 19 bases between the two germline ends. CDR1 and CDR2 from the germline V gene are MDHEN and SYDVKM.

The chain has TRBV18 and TRBJ1-1; no clear D. V was shortened by 2 bases and J by 0 bases, with 7 bases between the two germline ends. Germline V lookup: CDR1 KGHSH, CDR2 LQKENI. The CDR3 totals 14 residues. The CDR3 sequence: CASSPTVLNTEAFF. The CDR3 bases are TGTGCCAGCTCACCAACGGTGCTGAACACTGAAGCTTTCTTT.

This chain uses TRBV19 with TRBJ2-2; 7 nucleotides line up with TRBD2. The germline V gene encodes CDR1 LNHDA and CDR2 SQIVND (reference sequence). The CDR3 length is 16 residues. V shed 1 base, J shed 4 bases, and the junction held 6 bases outside the gene matches. CDR3 sequence reads: CASSIVASGGTGELFF. The CDR3 coding sequence is TGTGCCAGTAGTATAGTGGCTAGCGGAGGCACCGGGGAGCTGTTTTTT. Using reference TRBV19 and TRBJ2-2 for the parts outside the CDR3, the full variable domain is DGGITQSPKYLFRKEGQNVTLSCEQNLNHDAMYWYRQDPGQGLRLIYYSQIVNDFQKGDIAEGYSVSREKKESFPLTVTSAQKNPTAFYLCASSIVASGGTGELFFGEGSRLTVL.

This sequence joins TRBV5-4 and TRBJ2-1; 9 bases are a match to TRBD2. Per germline, CDR1 SGHNT and CDR2 YYREEE (reference sequence). This CDR3 is 15 amino acids long. V dropped 0 bases and J dropped 9; count of bases not matched to a gene: 7. DNA for the CDR3: TGTGCCAGCAGCTTGGATCGCGGGGGGGCCGGTGAGCAGTTCTTC. Its translation: CASSLDRGGAGEQFF.

The J gene is TRBJ2-7, the V gene TRBV5-1; TRBD1 matches 7 bases. Germline CDR1 is SGHRS and CDR2 is YFSETQ. This CDR3 has 16 residues. V lost 4 bases and J lost 7; bases outside the gene matches: 17. The CDR3 DNA sequence: TGCGCCAGCAGCGCACGACAGGGAATGGGGTCTGGTGAGCAGTACTTC. Protein product: CASSARQGMGSGEQYF.

The J gene is TRBJ1-6, the V gene TRBV5-4; 8 bases agree with TRBD1. The V segment lost 4 bases and the J segment 7 bases; nucleotides outside the gene matches: 13. The germline V gene has CDR1 SGHNT and CDR2 YYREEE (reference sequence). The CDR3 consists of 17 residues. The CDR3 nucleotides are TGTGCCAGCAGCCCCTGGTCCAGGGGGCAAAGCAATTCACCCCTCCACTTT. It codes for CASSPWSRGQSNSPLHF.

V usage is TRBV7-2 and J usage is TRBJ2-4, with 7 bases lining up with TRBD1. Germline V CDR1 and CDR2: SGHTA, FQGNSA. The CDR3 runs 17 residues. Trimming cost V 5 bases and J 1 base; bases outside gene matches: 11. The CDR3 bases are TGTGCCAGCAGCCAGACAGGGAGTTCCTACGCCAAAAACATTCAGTACTTC. It codes for CASSQTGSSYAKNIQYF. Looking up the rest from reference TRBV7-2 and TRBJ2-4 gives the full variable domain: GAGVSQSPSNKVTEKGKDVELRCDPISGHTALYWYRQSLGQGLEFLIYFQGNSAPDKSGLPSDRFSAERTGGSVSTLTIQRTQQEDSAVYLCASSQTGSSYAKNIQYFGAGTRLSVL.